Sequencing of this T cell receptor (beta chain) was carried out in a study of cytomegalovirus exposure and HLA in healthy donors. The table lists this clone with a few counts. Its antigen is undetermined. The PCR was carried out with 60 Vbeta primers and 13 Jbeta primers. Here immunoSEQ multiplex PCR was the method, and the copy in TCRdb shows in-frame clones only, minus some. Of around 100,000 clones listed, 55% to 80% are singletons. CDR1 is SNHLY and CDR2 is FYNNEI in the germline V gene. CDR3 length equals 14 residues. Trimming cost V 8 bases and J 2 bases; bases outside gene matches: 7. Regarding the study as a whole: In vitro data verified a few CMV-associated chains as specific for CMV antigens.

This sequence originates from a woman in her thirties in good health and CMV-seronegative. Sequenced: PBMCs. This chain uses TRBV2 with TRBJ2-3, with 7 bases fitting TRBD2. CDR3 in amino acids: CASQRTRITDTQYF. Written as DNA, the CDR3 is TGTGCCAGCCAGCGGACTAGAATCACAGATACGCAGTATTTT.